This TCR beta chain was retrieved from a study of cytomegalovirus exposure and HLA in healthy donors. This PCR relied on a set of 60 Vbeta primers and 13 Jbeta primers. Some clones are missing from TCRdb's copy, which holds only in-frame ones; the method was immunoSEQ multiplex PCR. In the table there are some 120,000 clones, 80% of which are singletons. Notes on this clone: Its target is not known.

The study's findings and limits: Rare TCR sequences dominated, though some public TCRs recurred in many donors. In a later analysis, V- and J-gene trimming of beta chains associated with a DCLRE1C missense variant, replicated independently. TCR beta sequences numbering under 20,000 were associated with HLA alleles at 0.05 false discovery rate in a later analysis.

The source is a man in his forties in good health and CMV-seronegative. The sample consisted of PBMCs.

For the CDR3, the DNA is TGTGCCACGACCCGGGTCTGGCAAGAGGCCGGGGAGCTGTTTTTT. This translates into CATTRVWQEAGELFF. The chain recombines TRBV4-2 with TRBJ2-2; no definite D call. The CDR3 sequence is 15 residues long. Per germline, CDR1 LGHNA and CDR2 YNFKEQ. V lost 10 bases and J 6 bases, leaving 21 bases between the germline ends.